This T cell receptor (beta chain) was recorded in a study of cytomegalovirus exposure and HLA in healthy donors. The PCR had 60 Vbeta and 13 Jbeta primers. The assay was immunoSEQ multiplex PCR, and TCRdb's table has in-frame clones only and misses some. The data hold some 100,000 clones, with almost 75% observed a single time. As concerns this clone: Its antigen is still unknown.

Study-wide points: Most subjects' HLA-A and HLA-B alleles were reportedly predicted from TCR beta sequences. A list of 150 or so TCR beta chains associated with cytomegalovirus was given.

The material sequenced was PBMCs. This TCR came from a man aged 35-49 years in good health and CMV-seronegative.

The CDR3 DNA reads TGCGCCAGCAGCTTGGACCCCACTACTTCCCATTACTCTGGAAACACCATATATTTT. Its protein is CASSLDPTTSHYSGNTIYF. The J gene is TRBJ1-3, the V gene TRBV5-1; D remains ambiguous. Germline V gives CDR1 SGHRS, CDR2 YFSETQ. This CDR3 spans 19 amino acids. The V gene lost 0 bases and the J gene lost 0 bases, with 19 bases spanning the gap.